This record covers a single T cell receptor (beta chain). Profiling relied on immunoSEQ multiplex PCR, and the TCRdb table lists in-frame clones only, not all of them. The sample holds about 230,000 clones, under 90% seen once. The data are from a study of blood T cell repertoires in COVID-19. Study-level background: T cells, B-cell-depleted T cells, or PBMCs provided the cDNA or gDNA that served as material.

Germline V CDR1 and CDR2: LNHDA, SQIVND (reference sequence). Unmatched junction bases numbered 6, after V lost 3 bases and J lost 3 bases. The CDR3 has 17 amino acids. The sequencing sample was made of peripheral blood. The chain employs TRBV19 and TRBJ2-3; TRBD2 aligns across 13 bases. This clonotype was obtained from a man aged 45 to 65 with COVID-19, enrolled during active disease. CDR3 DNA: TGTGCCAGTAGTATGAGGACTAGCGGGAGTGCTACAGATACGCAGTATTTT. As protein: CASSMRTSGSATDTQYF. The whole variable domain, filled in from reference TRBV19 and TRBJ2-3, reads DGGITQSPKYLFRKEGQNVTLSCEQNLNHDAMYWYRQDPGQGLRLIYYSQIVNDFQKGDIAEGYSVSREKKESFPLTVTSAQKNPTAFYLCASSMRTSGSATDTQYFGPGTRLTVL.